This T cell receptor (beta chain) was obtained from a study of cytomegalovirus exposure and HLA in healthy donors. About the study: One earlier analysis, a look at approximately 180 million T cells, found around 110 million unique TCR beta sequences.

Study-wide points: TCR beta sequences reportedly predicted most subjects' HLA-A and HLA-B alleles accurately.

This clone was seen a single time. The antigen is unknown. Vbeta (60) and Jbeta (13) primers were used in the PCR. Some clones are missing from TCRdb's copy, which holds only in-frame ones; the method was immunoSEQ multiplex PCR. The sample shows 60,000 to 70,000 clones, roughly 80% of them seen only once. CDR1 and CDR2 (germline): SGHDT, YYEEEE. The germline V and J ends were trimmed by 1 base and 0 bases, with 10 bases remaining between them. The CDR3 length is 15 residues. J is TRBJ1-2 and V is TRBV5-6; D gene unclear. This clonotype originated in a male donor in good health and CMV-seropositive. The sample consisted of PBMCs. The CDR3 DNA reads TGTGCCAGCAGCTTGTTACAGATCACTAACTATGGCTACACCTTC. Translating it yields CASSLLQITNYGYTF.